What follows are 25 T cell receptor beta chains derived from one specimen sequenced in a study of cytomegalovirus exposure and HLA in healthy donors. Amplification used 60 Vbeta primers and 13 Jbeta primers. Assay used: immunoSEQ multiplex PCR; TCRdb lists only in-frame clones, some missing. The top ten hold approximately 1.3% of the sample, which has more than 95,000 clones, over 70% seen once. Sequencing was done on a sample of PBMCs. These receptors all come from a female donor in good health and CMV-seronegative.

In DNA, the CDR3 is TGTGCCAGCAGTGAATGGGACAGGGGGAACGGGGAAGCTTTCTTT. Protein sequence: CASSEWDRGNGEAFF. V usage is TRBV6-1 and J usage is TRBJ1-1, with TRBD1 matching 11 bases. Germline assignment: CDR1 MNHNS and CDR2 SASEGT. V dropped 2 bases and J dropped 8; count of bases not matched to a gene: 7. This CDR3 spans 15 amino acids.

This sequence joins TRBV5-1 and TRBJ2-5, with TRBD1 matching 7 bases. Germline trimming cut 2 bases from V and 2 bases from J; bases unmatched to any gene: 6. Germline-derived CDR1 and CDR2 are SGHRS and YFSETQ. The CDR3 extends over 15 amino acids. The CDR3 bases are TGCGCCAGCAGCTTTTCGGGCAGGGGGCAAGAGACCCAGTACTTC. Its protein is CASSFSGRGQETQYF.

The gene calls are TRBV5-1 and TRBJ2-5; 12 bases are shared with TRBD2. V trimming: 5 bases; J trimming: 5 bases; junction bases outside the gene matches: 16. CDR1 and CDR2 from the germline V gene are SGHRS and YFSETQ. This CDR3 has 18 residues. CDR3 nucleotides: TGCGCCAGCAGACGACCGGGACTAGCGGGCCTGCTAACTGAGACCCAGTACTTC. As protein: CASRRPGLAGLLTETQYF. The full variable domain, rest sourced from reference TRBV5-1 and TRBJ2-5, is KAGVTQTPRYLIKTRGQQVTLSCSPISGHRSVSWYQQTPGQGLQFLFEYFSETQRNKGNFPGRFSGRQFSNSRSEMNVSTLELGDSALYLCASRRPGLAGLLTETQYFGPGTRLLVL.

The chain uses TRBV30 and TRBJ2-1; D is perhaps TRBD2 (6 bases). The germline CDR1 and CDR2 sequences are GTSNPN and SVGIG (reference sequence). Trimming stripped 0 bases from V and 12 bases from J, with 18 bases between. CDR3 length equals 14 residues. The CDR3 DNA reads as TGTGCCTGGAGTGTTGGGGGGATGGGCAGGCGGCAGTTCTTC. Its protein product is CAWSVGGMGRRQFF.

J is TRBJ1-6 and V is TRBV6-6; 7 bases are a match to TRBD1. The trim removed 6 bases at V and 7 bases at J, leaving 6 bases unmatched. The CDR3 contains 14 residues. The germline V gene encodes CDR1 MNHNY and CDR2 SVGAGI (reference sequence). CDR3 in DNA: TGTGCCAGCAGCTACCGGGACAGCAATTCACCCCTCCACTTT. This encodes CASSYRDSNSPLHF.

This clone was seen only once. This chain links TRBV7-2 with TRBJ2-5; tentatively, D is TRBD2 (6 bases). Germline CDR1 reads SGHTA; CDR2 reads FQGNSA. V was clipped by 2 bases and J by 6 bases, with 16 bases between them. CDR3 length: 15 amino acids. CDR3 bases: TGTGCCAGCAGCTTAAGCGTGGTGAGCGGGCAGACCCAGTACTTC. This codes for CASSLSVVSGQTQYF.

V and J are TRBV11-2 and TRBJ2-3; 8 bases align to TRBD2. The CDR3 totals 16 residues. In germline, CDR1 is SGHAT, CDR2 FQNNGV. The junction had 5 bases not matched to a gene; V was cut back by 1 base and J by 2 bases. CDR3 sequence reads: CASSLGRGGLTDTQYF. The CDR3 DNA reads TGTGCCAGCAGCTTAGGACGGGGGGGGCTCACAGATACGCAGTATTTT.

This clone was seen just once. The chain employs TRBV6-1 and TRBJ2-1; 7 nucleotides line up with TRBD1. This CDR3 has 14 amino acids. Trimming cost V 2 bases and J 5 bases; bases outside gene matches: 3. Germline values: CDR1 MNHNS, CDR2 SASEGT. The DNA for the CDR3 is TGTGCCAGCAGTGAAACAGGGGATCACAATGAGCAGTTCTTC. This gives the protein CASSETGDHNEQFF.

This chain uses TRBV5-1 with TRBJ2-3; 8 bases are a match to TRBD2. Germline V gene sequence: CDR1 SGHRS, CDR2 YFSETQ. This CDR3 comprises 18 residues. With V trimmed by 4 bases and J by 0 bases, 13 bases remained unmatched. CDR3 region: CASSTGSLAGRSTDTQYF. The CDR3 coding sequence is TGCGCCAGCAGCACAGGGTCGTTAGCGGGAAGAAGCACAGATACGCAGTATTTT.

J is TRBJ1-1 and V is TRBV28, with a possible D match to TRBD1 (6 bases). Trimming took off 10 bases at V and 2 bases at J, with 17 bases between the two ends. Germline V gene sequence: CDR1 MDHEN, CDR2 SYDVKM. This CDR3 contains 14 residues. The CDR3 DNA sequence: TGTGCCACTTCTGGCGGGGGCGTAAACACTGAAGCTTTCTTT. It specifies CATSGGGVNTEAFF.

The chain combines TRBV11-2 with TRBJ1-4; the D gene is possibly TRBD1 (5 bases). V was clipped by 5 bases and J by 0 bases, with 7 bases between them. Germline CDR1 reads SGHAT; CDR2 reads FQNNGV. The CDR3 runs 14 residues. In nucleotides, the CDR3 is TGTGCCAGCAGCCGCAGGGCAACTAATGAAAAACTGTTTTTT. Translation gives CASSRRATNEKLFF. The full variable domain, with the rest looked up from reference TRBV11-2 and TRBJ1-4, is EAGVAQSPRYKIIEKRQSVAFWCNPISGHATLYWYQQILGQGPKLLIQFQNNGVVDDSQLPKDRFSAERLKGVDSTLKIQPAKLEDSAVYLCASSRRATNEKLFFGSGTQLSVL.

This clone was counted only a few times. V and J are TRBV27 and TRBJ2-7; the D gene is possibly TRBD1 (5 bases). From germline, CDR1 is MNHEY and CDR2 SMNVEV (reference sequence). V lost 4 bases to trimming and J lost 4 bases, with 17 bases between them. The CDR3 has 15 residues. The CDR3 here is CASSWGLTATYEQYF. The CDR3, as DNA: TGTGCCAGCAGTTGGGGTTTGACAGCGACTTACGAGCAGTACTTC.

CDR3 sequence (DNA): TGTGCCAGCAGCTTGGGACAGGGGCAGGGGGCTGAAGCTTTCTTT. This translates into CASSLGQGQGAEAFF. This sequence joins TRBV13 and TRBJ1-1; TRBD1 matches 10 bases. The ends lost 3 bases at V and 6 bases at J; junction bases unmatched: 7. CDR1 is PRHDT and CDR2 is FYEKMQ in the germline V gene (reference sequence). The CDR3 totals 15 residues.

This rearrangement joins TRBV11-2 to TRBJ1-2; 10 bases map to TRBD1. Germline CDR1 SGHAT, CDR2 FQNNGV. With 1 base clipped from V and 4 bases from J, the junction kept 0 bases outside the gene matches. The CDR3 spans 14 residues. The CDR3 DNA reads as TGTGCCAGCAGCTTAGGGACAGGGGGCTATGGCTACACCTTC. It is translated as CASSLGTGGYGYTF.

V gene TRBV5-4 combines with J gene TRBJ1-3; 7 bases align to TRBD1. CDR1 and CDR2 (germline): SGHNT, YYREEE (reference sequence). The CDR3 loop spans 19 amino acids. V gave up 0 bases and J gave up 0 bases; unmatched junction bases: 12. The chain's CDR3 is CASSLVGATGKLSGNTIYF. CDR3 nucleotides: TGTGCCAGCAGCTTGGTCGGAGCGACAGGGAAACTCTCTGGAAACACCATATATTTT.

The V and J genes are TRBV5-8 and TRBJ2-7; 8 bases fit TRBD2. The germline V gene has CDR1 SGHTS and CDR2 YDEGEE. Unmatched junction bases numbered 10, after V lost 3 bases and J lost 5 bases. CDR3 size: 15 residues. The CDR3 here is CASSSPRGLEDEQYF. The CDR3 DNA reads as TGTGCCAGCAGCTCCCCCCGGGGACTAGAGGACGAGCAGTACTTC.

The V and J genes are TRBV7-9 and TRBJ2-7; TRBD1 matches 7 bases. From germline, CDR1 is SEHNR and CDR2 FQNEAQ (reference sequence). The V and J ends lost 0 bases and 5 bases, in that order; junction bases with no gene match: 4. CDR3 length: 14 residues. CDR3 coding DNA: TGTGCCAGCAGCTTAGCGACAGGGATCCACGAGCAGTACTTC. This codes for CASSLATGIHEQYF.

V and J are TRBV11-2 and TRBJ2-5; 7 nucleotides match TRBD2. Germline loops: CDR1 SGHAT, CDR2 FQNNGV. CDR3 size: 14 residues. J lost 5 bases, V lost 3 bases, and 6 bases had no gene match. The CDR3 sequence: CASSFRGRDETQYF. CDR3 coding DNA: TGTGCCAGCAGCTTTCGCGGGAGAGATGAGACCCAGTACTTC.

The rearrangement uses TRBV7-2 and TRBJ2-5; 8 positions agree with TRBD2. V shed 3 bases, J shed 5 bases, and the junction held 8 bases outside the gene matches. This CDR3 has 15 amino acids. The V gene's germline CDR1 is SGHTA and CDR2 FQGNSA. The CDR3 loop is CASSFRGGRVETQYF. Here the CDR3 DNA reads TGTGCCAGCAGCTTCCGGGGGGGCCGAGTGGAGACCCAGTACTTC.

V is TRBV15 and J is TRBJ2-2, with 12 bases matching TRBD1. V shed 5 bases, J shed 4 bases, and the junction held 14 bases outside the gene matches. CDR1 and CDR2 from the germline V gene are LNHNV and YYDKDF (reference sequence). The CDR3 has 19 amino acids. In DNA, the CDR3 is TGTGCCACCAGCCGACCCCGGGACAGGGGGCTTGCGGGCACCGGGGAGCTGTTTTTT. The encoded protein is CATSRPRDRGLAGTGELFF.

The genes are TRBV5-1 and TRBJ2-4; 8 bases are shared with TRBD2. The CDR3 is 15 amino acids. The J segment lost 8 bases and the V segment lost 4 bases, leaving 11 bases of the junction unmatched. Germline V gene data show CDR1 as SGHRS and CDR2 as YFSETQ. In nucleotides, the CDR3 is TGCGCCAGCAGCCCCGGACTAGCTGCAGGGGACATTCAGTACTTC. Amino acids: CASSPGLAAGDIQYF.

The CDR3: CASSFRSGSTNEKLFF. CDR3 nucleotide sequence: TGCGCCAGCAGCTTCCGATCAGGTTCAACTAATGAAAAACTGTTTTTT. The chain couples TRBV5-1 to TRBJ1-4; no clear D. Germline values: CDR1 SGHRS, CDR2 YFSETQ. V was trimmed by 2 bases and J by 0 bases, leaving 11 bases between them. The length of the CDR3 is 16 residues.

This sequence joins TRBV5-8 and TRBJ2-7; 10 bases line up with TRBD2. The V and J ends lost 0 bases and 7 bases, in that order; junction bases with no gene match: 4. The CDR3 spans 14 residues. Germline-derived CDR1 and CDR2 are SGHTS and YDEGEE. CDR3 amino acids: CASSLVAGGPEQYF. The CDR3 DNA is TGTGCCAGCAGCTTGGTAGCGGGAGGTCCTGAGCAGTACTTC.

The V call is TRBV6-5, the J call TRBJ2-7, with 7 bases matching TRBD1. The CDR3 is made up of 16 amino acids. Unmatched junction bases numbered 11, after V lost 2 bases and J lost 4 bases. Germline V gene lookup returns CDR1 MNHEY and CDR2 SVGAGI. CDR3 sequence reads: CASSYGRNTGAYEQYF. DNA for the CDR3: TGTGCCAGCAGTTACGGTAGGAATACAGGGGCGTACGAGCAGTACTTC.

This clone has more than one count but fewer than ten. DNA of the CDR3: TGTGCCAGTGCGGGAGGACGGGAAGATACGCAGTATTTT. It translates to CASAGGREDTQYF. This rearrangement joins TRBV6-6 to TRBJ2-3; TRBD2 agrees at 8 bases. The V and J ends lost 9 bases and 5 bases, in that order; junction bases with no gene match: 7. Germline V gene sequence: CDR1 MNHNY, CDR2 SVGAGI (reference sequence). The length of the CDR3 is 13 residues.